This T cell receptor (beta chain) was observed in a study of T cells in Graves' hyperthyroidism and ophthalmopathy. Broader study findings: Separation of ophthalmopathy from stable hyperthyroidism was achieved by a 13 V-J model.

CDR3 length: 15 residues. The germline V and J ends were trimmed by 5 bases and 0 bases, with 13 bases remaining between them. In germline, CDR1 is SEHNR, CDR2 FQNEAQ (reference sequence). Worth noting for this clonotype: The antigen remains undetermined.

Hyperthyroidism had been newly diagnosed in patients aged 18 to 65, and its duration was under 2 months. Diagnoses were made from clinical symptoms, serum measures (thyroxine and TRAb), thyroid ultrasound and orbital computed tomography. From approximately 9.3 ml of fresh peripheral blood, PBMCs were isolated. RNA transcripts provided the source from which TCR beta CDR3 regions were amplified. RT-PCR in the first round (using the HTBI primer set) targeted the TCR CDR3. TCRdb reprocessed the multiplex PCR reads with MiXCR, giving one entry per CDR3 protein. Of roughly 710,000 distinct CDR3 sequences listed, under 45% are singletons.

Specimen: blood. This receptor was identified in a woman aged 40 to 50 with Graves' hyperthyroidism. The V call is TRBV7-9, the J call TRBJ1-2; D gene unclear. The CDR3 bases are TGTGCCAGCAGCCAAAGGGTAGCACCTAACTATGGCTACACCTTC. Translating it yields CASSQRVAPNYGYTF.